The 13 T cell receptor beta chains below come from one sample, sequenced in a study of T cells in Graves' hyperthyroidism and ophthalmopathy. TCR beta CDR3 region amplification was performed from RNA transcripts. The primer set for the first-round RT-PCR of the TCR CDR3 was HTBI. TCRdb fed the multiplex PCR reads into MiXCR, producing one record per CDR3 protein. The table lists hundreds of thousands of distinct CDR3 sequences, around 13% of them singletons. Sequencing was performed on blood. The receptor set was obtained from a woman aged 40 to 50 with Graves' hyperthyroidism.

The rearrangement uses TRBV4-1 and TRBJ2-1, with D hard to call. Deletions cut 0 bases from V and 9 bases from J, with 6 bases between. CDR1 and CDR2 from the germline V gene are MGHRA and YSYEKL. This CDR3 has 12 amino acids. In DNA form, the CDR3 reads TGCGCCAGCAGCCAAGATCTAGTTGAGCAGTTCTTC. As protein: CASSQDLVEQFF.

This clonotype was recorded many times. The CDR3 DNA is TGTGCCAGCAGCCAAGATAGGGTGCCACCCCTCCACTTT. Protein sequence: CASSQDRVPPLHF. The rearrangement uses TRBV3-1 and TRBJ1-6; no clear D gene. Germline V gene lookup returns CDR1 LGHDT and CDR2 YNNKEL (reference sequence). The CDR3 covers 13 residues. The V and J ends lost 0 bases and 11 bases respectively, with 8 bases between them.

The sample holds a few counts of this clonotype. This rearrangement joins TRBV12-3 or TRBV12-4 to TRBJ2-7; D possibly corresponds to TRBD1 (6 bases). The V gene lost 8 bases and the J gene lost 2 bases, with 19 bases spanning the gap. The CDR3 runs to 15 residues. CDR3 amino acids: CASSSRQGIAYEQYF. The DNA for the CDR3 is TGTGCCAGCTCATCACGGCAGGGGATCGCCTACGAGCAGTACTTC.

This clonotype was observed many times. The V gene is TRBV7-8, the J gene TRBJ2-2, with D possibly TRBD1 on 6 matching bases. Germline lookup yields CDR1 SGHVS and CDR2 FQNEAQ. There are 14 residues in the CDR3. The germline V and J ends were trimmed by 7 bases and 6 bases, with 15 bases remaining between them. This CDR3 is CASNVAQGAGELFF. The CDR3 DNA reads TGTGCCAGCAACGTCGCACAGGGAGCCGGGGAGCTGTTTTTT.

The chain links TRBV20-1 to TRBJ2-1; D might be TRBD2 (6 bases). V shed 5 bases and J shed 8 bases, with 16 bases lying between them. The germline V gene encodes CDR1 DFQATT and CDR2 SNEGSKA (reference sequence). The CDR3 length is 13 residues. The CDR3 sequence: CSASPEGSHEQFF. CDR3 nucleotide sequence: TGCAGTGCTTCACCGGAGGGGAGCCATGAGCAGTTCTTC.

This clonotype was seen repeatedly, ten times or more. The J gene is TRBJ2-5, the V gene TRBV11-2; perhaps TRBD1 as D (5 bases). V shed 1 base and J shed 5 bases, with 14 bases lying between them. Looked up from germline, CDR1 is SGHAT and CDR2 is FQNNGV. This CDR3 spans 15 amino acids. The chain's CDR3 is CASSLGQLNKETQYF. CDR3 nucleotide sequence: TGTGCCAGCAGCTTAGGACAGCTTAATAAGGAGACCCAGTACTTC. Full variable domain (missing parts from reference TRBV11-2 and TRBJ2-5): EAGVAQSPRYKIIEKRQSVAFWCNPISGHATLYWYQQILGQGPKLLIQFQNNGVVDDSQLPKDRFSAERLKGVDSTLKIQPAKLEDSAVYLCASSLGQLNKETQYFGPGTRLLVL.

This clonotype was seen ten or more times. The chain links TRBV28 to TRBJ2-5, with 7 bases aligning to TRBD2. Germline CDR1 MDHEN, CDR2 SYDVKM. V dropped 2 bases and J dropped 5; count of bases not matched to a gene: 8. CDR3 size: 15 residues. DNA for the CDR3: TGTGCCAGCAGTTTAATAGGCGGGAGCGTGGAGACCCAGTACTTC. Translation gives CASSLIGGSVETQYF.

V and J are TRBV19 and TRBJ1-2, with 11 bases aligning to TRBD1. V lost 7 bases, J lost 3 bases, and 10 bases stayed unmatched. The germline gives CDR1 LNHDA, CDR2 SQIVND (reference sequence). CDR3 length: 16 residues. The CDR3 bases are TGTGCCAGTACCCGGGACAGGGGGAATTCGGACTATGGCTACACCTTC. It specifies CASTRDRGNSDYGYTF.

This clonotype has at least ten counts. The V gene is TRBV7-2, the J gene TRBJ2-2, with 10 bases that match TRBD2. V trimming: 5 bases; J trimming: 5 bases; junction bases outside the gene matches: 8. CDR1 is SGHTA and CDR2 is FQGNSA in the germline V gene. This CDR3 is built from 16 residues. This CDR3 reads CASSPPSGRRTGELFF. CDR3 sequence (DNA): TGTGCCAGCAGCCCTCCTAGCGGGAGAAGAACCGGGGAGCTGTTTTTT.

This clonotype was recorded many times. CDR3 sequence: CASSPRGWENTGELFF. The CDR3 nucleotides are TGTGCCAGCAGCCCCCGCGGTTGGGAGAACACCGGGGAGCTGTTTTTT. The chain has TRBV7-9 and TRBJ2-2; no definite D call. The V gene lost 5 bases and the J gene lost 1 base, with 14 bases spanning the gap. The V gene's germline CDR1 is SEHNR and CDR2 FQNEAQ (reference sequence). This CDR3 contains 16 residues.

This clonotype was recorded many times. The V call is TRBV2, the J call TRBJ2-1; D possibly corresponds to TRBD2 (7 bases). This CDR3 has 15 residues. V was shortened by 7 bases and J by 0 bases, with 13 bases between the two germline ends. The germline gives CDR1 SNHLY, CDR2 FYNNEI. The CDR3 coding sequence is TGTGCCAGCACGCGGGGGCGGGACTCCTACAATGAGCAGTTCTTC. Translated: CASTRGRDSYNEQFF.

A few counts support this clonotype. The V and J genes are TRBV4-1 and TRBJ2-1, with D tentatively TRBD1 (6 bases). CDR1 and CDR2 (germline): MGHRA, YSYEKL. CDR3 length: 16 amino acids. V lost 0 bases and J 6 bases, leaving 15 bases between the germline ends. CDR3 DNA sequence: TGCGCCAGCAGCCAAGAGTTGACAGGAACGATCAATGAGCAGTTCTTC. It codes for CASSQELTGTINEQFF.

V usage is TRBV2 and J usage is TRBJ2-4; D remains unclear. The ends were cut back, 6 bases at V and 3 bases at J, with 15 bases in the middle. CDR1 is SNHLY, CDR2 FYNNEI, per germline. The CDR3 runs to 15 residues. This CDR3 reads CASSGKTVDKNIQYF. CDR3 in DNA: TGTGCCAGCAGCGGAAAAACAGTAGACAAAAACATTCAGTACTTC.